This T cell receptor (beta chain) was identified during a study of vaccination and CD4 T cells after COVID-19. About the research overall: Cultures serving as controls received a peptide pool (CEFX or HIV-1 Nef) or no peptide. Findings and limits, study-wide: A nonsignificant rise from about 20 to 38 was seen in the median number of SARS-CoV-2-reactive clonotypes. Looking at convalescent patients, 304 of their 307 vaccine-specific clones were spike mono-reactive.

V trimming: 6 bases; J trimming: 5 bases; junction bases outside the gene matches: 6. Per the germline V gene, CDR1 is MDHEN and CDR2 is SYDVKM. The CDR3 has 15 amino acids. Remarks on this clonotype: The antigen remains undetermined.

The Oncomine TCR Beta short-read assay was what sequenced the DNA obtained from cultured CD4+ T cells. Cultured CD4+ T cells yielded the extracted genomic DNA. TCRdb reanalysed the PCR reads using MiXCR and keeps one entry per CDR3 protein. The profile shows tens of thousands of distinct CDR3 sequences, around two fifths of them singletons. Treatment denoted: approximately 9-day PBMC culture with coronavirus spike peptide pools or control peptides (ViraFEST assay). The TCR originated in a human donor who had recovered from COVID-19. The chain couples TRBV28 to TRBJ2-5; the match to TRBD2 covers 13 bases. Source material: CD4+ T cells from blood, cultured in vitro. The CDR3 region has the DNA TGTGCCAGCAGCAAGACTAGCGGGGGGATTGAGACCCAGTACTTC. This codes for CASSKTSGGIETQYF. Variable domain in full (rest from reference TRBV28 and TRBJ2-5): DVKVTQSSRYLVKRTGEKVFLECVQDMDHENMFWYRQDPGLGLRLIYFSYDVKMKEKGDIPEGYSVSREKKERFSLILESASTNQTSMYLCASSKTSGGIETQYFGPGTRLLVL.